Following are 15 T cell receptor beta chains from one sample sequenced in a study of cytomegalovirus exposure and HLA in healthy donors. The PCR used 60 Vbeta and 13 Jbeta primers. Some clones are missing from TCRdb's copy, which holds only in-frame ones; the method was immunoSEQ multiplex PCR. The sample contains 130,000 to 150,000 clones, approximately 80% of which appear only once. Sequencing was done on a sample of PBMCs. The receptors come from a woman under 30 in good health and CMV-seropositive.

The chain carries TRBV6-5 and TRBJ1-5; D perhaps matches TRBD1 (5 bases). Per the germline V gene, CDR1 is MNHEY and CDR2 is SVGAGI. There are 10 residues in the CDR3. CDR3 in amino acids: CAGGNQPQHF. Here the CDR3 DNA reads TGTGCAGGGGGCAATCAGCCCCAGCATTTT.

The chain has TRBV7-9 and TRBJ1-5; weak D call: TRBD1 (6 bases). There are 13 residues in the CDR3. The germline V and J ends were trimmed by 6 bases and 5 bases, with 11 bases remaining between them. Germline CDR1 SEHNR, CDR2 FQNEAQ (reference sequence). CDR3 bases: TGTGCCAGCAGGGCGGGGGCCGATCAGCCCCAGCATTTT. This codes for CASRAGADQPQHF. The full variable domain, with the rest looked up from reference TRBV7-9 and TRBJ1-5, is DTGVSQNPRHKITKRGQNVTFRCDPISEHNRLYWYRQTLGQGPEFLTYFQNEAQLEKSRLLSDRFSAERPKGSFSTLEIQRTEQGDSAMYLCASRAGADQPQHFGDGTRLSIL.

The genes are TRBV5-5 and TRBJ2-2; 7 bases align to TRBD2. The germline V gene has CDR1 SGHKS and CDR2 YYEKEE (reference sequence). The CDR3 is 15 residues long. Germline trimming cut 3 bases from V and 0 bases from J; bases unmatched to any gene: 2. CDR3: CASSWDYSNTGELFF. CDR3 nucleotide sequence: TGTGCCAGCAGCTGGGACTACTCGAACACCGGGGAGCTGTTTTTT. Looking up the rest from reference TRBV5-5 and TRBJ2-2 gives the full variable domain: DAGVTQSPTHLIKTRGQQVTLRCSPISGHKSVSWYQQVLGQGPQFIFQYYEKEERGRGNFPDRFSARQFPNYSSELNVNALLLGDSALYLCASSWDYSNTGELFFGEGSRLTVL.

V and J are TRBV5-1 and TRBJ1-2; 8 bases agree with TRBD1. The J segment lost 0 bases and the V segment lost 2 bases, leaving 6 bases of the junction unmatched. This CDR3 has 16 amino acids. The germline gives CDR1 SGHRS, CDR2 YFSETQ. The CDR3 is CASSFEGQASNYGYTF. CDR3 nucleotide sequence: TGCGCCAGCAGCTTCGAGGGACAGGCCTCTAACTATGGCTACACCTTC.

The chain links TRBV10-2 to TRBJ2-5; the D gene is possibly TRBD2 (6 bases). The J call may be wrong; the DNA end is better matched by TRBJ2-7. Germline V gene lookup returns CDR1 WSHSY and CDR2 SAAADI. The CDR3 loop spans 13 amino acids. The CDR3 here is CASTSAVTYEQYF. In DNA, the CDR3 is TGCGCCAGCACTAGCGCGGTAACCTACGAGCAGTACTTC.

In its sample, this clone was seen a few times. This chain connects TRBV4-2 to TRBJ2-5, with TRBD2 matching over 13 bases. CDR1 is LGHNA, CDR2 YNFKEQ, per germline. CDR3 length equals 17 residues. Germline trimming cut 1 base from V and 5 bases from J; bases unmatched to any gene: 7. The CDR3 reads CASSQAPLAGGPETQYF. The CDR3 DNA follows: TGTGCCAGCAGCCAAGCGCCACTAGCGGGGGGGCCCGAGACCCAGTACTTC.

This clone was seen a single time. The chain combines TRBV15 with TRBJ1-5; 11 bases are a match to TRBD1. V was clipped by 3 bases and J by 7 bases; unmatched bases: 14. This CDR3 spans 18 amino acids. Germline CDR1 LNHNV, CDR2 YYDKDF (reference sequence). CDR3 sequence (DNA): TGTGCCACCAGCAGGGTTGGACAGGGGGCGACGTTCATCCAGCCCCAGCATTTT. It is translated as CATSRVGQGATFIQPQHF. Full variable domain (remainder filled in from reference TRBV15 and TRBJ1-5): DAMVIQNPRYQVTQFGKPVTLSCSQTLNHNVMYWYQQKSSQAPKLLFHYYDKDFNNEADTPDNFQSRRPNTSFCFLDIRSPGLGDTAMYLCATSRVGQGATFIQPQHFGDGTRLSIL.

The J gene is TRBJ2-5, the V gene TRBV6-1; tentative D call: TRBD1 (5 bases). With 7 bases removed from V and 10 bases from J, the gap between germline ends came to 16 bases. This CDR3 has 12 amino acids. CDR1 and CDR2 (germline): MNHNS, SASEGT. The CDR3 nucleotides read TGTGCCAGCAACCAGCGTTCGACAGTCCAGTACTTC. Translating it yields CASNQRSTVQYF.

The chain is built from TRBV6-1 and TRBJ1-2; no clear D gene. Germline V CDR1 and CDR2: MNHNS, SASEGT. Trimming took off 5 bases at V and 9 bases at J, with 22 bases between the two ends. The CDR3 covers 15 residues. The CDR3: CASSTARNSRRRYTF. As DNA, the CDR3 is TGTGCCAGCAGTACGGCTCGGAACAGTCGAAGGCGCTACACCTTC.

In nucleotides, the CDR3 is TGTGCCAGCAGCTTGGGATGGGACAGGGGAGGGGATCAGCCCCAGCATTTT. This encodes CASSLGWDRGGDQPQHF. The chain has TRBV5-8 and TRBJ1-5; 10 positions match TRBD1. Per germline, CDR1 SGHTS and CDR2 YDEGEE. The CDR3 is 17 residues long. Unmatched junction bases numbered 8, after V lost 0 bases and J lost 5 bases.

V and J are TRBV6-1 and TRBJ1-5, with D possibly TRBD1 on 6 matching bases. The V end was cut by 1 base, the J end by 7 bases, with 14 bases between. The CDR3 runs 15 residues. The germline V gene has CDR1 MNHNS and CDR2 SASEGT. CDR3 amino acids: CASSEEAAGGQPQHF. In DNA, the CDR3 is TGTGCCAGCAGTGAAGAAGCAGCGGGGGGCCAGCCCCAGCATTTT.

This clone was observed once. V and J are TRBV6-1 and TRBJ1-5; maybe TRBD1 (6 bases). Trimming pared 1 base from V and 0 bases from J, leaving 16 bases between. The germline V gene encodes CDR1 MNHNS and CDR2 SASEGT. This CDR3 contains 18 residues. The CDR3 nucleotides read TGTGCCAGCAGTGAAGTGAACAGGGCGGTTTATAGCAATCAGCCCCAGCATTTT. Translation: CASSEVNRAVYSNQPQHF.

This clone was counted a single time. The chain employs TRBV7-6 and TRBJ2-3; D possibly corresponds to TRBD2 (6 bases). V was shortened by 1 base and J by 0 bases, with 11 bases between the two germline ends. Germline CDR1 and CDR2: SGHVS and FNYEAQ. The length of the CDR3 is 16 residues. CDR3: CASSLGAGSSTDTQYF. The CDR3 DNA follows: TGTGCCAGCAGCTTAGGGGCGGGGAGTAGCACAGATACGCAGTATTTT.

V gene TRBV7-9 combines with J gene TRBJ1-1; TRBD1 might be the D (5 bases). The CDR3 totals 13 residues. CDR1 and CDR2 from the germline V gene are SEHNR and FQNEAQ (reference sequence). Trimming pared 5 bases from V and 3 bases from J, leaving 10 bases between. The DNA for the CDR3 is TGTGCCAGCAGCCTCAGGGTTGACACTGAAGCTTTCTTT. Translated, it gives CASSLRVDTEAFF. The full variable domain, rest sourced from reference TRBV7-9 and TRBJ1-1, is DTGVSQNPRHKITKRGQNVTFRCDPISEHNRLYWYRQTLGQGPEFLTYFQNEAQLEKSRLLSDRFSAERPKGSFSTLEIQRTEQGDSAMYLCASSLRVDTEAFFGQGTRLTVV.

V gene TRBV6-6 combines with J gene TRBJ1-1, with 8 bases that match TRBD1. The V gene's germline CDR1 is MNHNY and CDR2 SVGAGI (reference sequence). V was clipped by 5 bases and J by 2 bases; unmatched bases: 7. There are 15 residues in the CDR3. In nucleotides, the CDR3 is TGTGCCAGCAGTACCAGACAGGGGCTTAACACTGAAGCTTTCTTT. Translation: CASSTRQGLNTEAFF.